These 26 T cell receptor beta chains came from one sample sequenced in a study of blood T cell repertoires in COVID-19. Sequencing was performed with immunoSEQ multiplex PCR; in TCRdb, only in-frame clones are kept and a portion is missing. The sample carries roughly 360,000 clones, approximately 87% recorded once. The specimen was PBMCs or T cells enriched from blood (not recorded which). These receptors originate from a woman aged 25 to 39 with acute COVID-19.

The CDR3 DNA follows: TGTGCCTGGAGGGGACAGGGGGTCGAGCAGTACTTC. Its translation: CAWRGQGVEQYF. The chain combines TRBV30 with TRBJ2-7; 11 bases agree with TRBD1. V dropped 3 bases and J dropped 6; count of bases not matched to a gene: 1. The CDR3 consists of 12 residues. Germline CDR1 reads GTSNPN; CDR2 reads SVGIG (reference sequence).

The chain combines TRBV7-9 with TRBJ1-4, with 8 positions matching TRBD1. CDR3 length equals 15 residues. Germline values: CDR1 SEHNR, CDR2 FQNEAQ (reference sequence). J lost 8 bases, V lost 4 bases, and 9 bases had no gene match. The DNA for the CDR3 is TGTGCCAGCAGCTCCTCTCAGGGGGCAGAGGAAAAACTGTTTTTT. It translates to CASSSSQGAEEKLFF.

This chain links TRBV18 with TRBJ1-2, with D possibly being TRBD1 (6 bases). The CDR3 contains 14 residues. CDR1 is KGHSH, CDR2 LQKENI, per germline. V gave up 4 bases and J gave up 7 bases, with 16 bases separating them. The CDR3 loop is CASSRGLLQGGYTF. The CDR3 bases are TGTGCCAGCTCACGGGGGCTACTCCAGGGTGGCTACACCTTC.

V usage is TRBV19 and J usage is TRBJ1-1; D may be TRBD1 (6 bases). Germline CDR1 LNHDA, CDR2 SQIVND (reference sequence). V gave up 4 bases and J gave up 0 bases, with 12 bases separating them. The CDR3 extends over 15 amino acids. CDR3 in amino acids: CASSRKQGMNTEAFF. As DNA, the CDR3 is TGTGCCAGTAGTAGGAAACAGGGAATGAACACTGAAGCTTTCTTT. Supplemented by reference TRBV19 and TRBJ1-1, the full variable domain reads DGGITQSPKYLFRKEGQNVTLSCEQNLNHDAMYWYRQDPGQGLRLIYYSQIVNDFQKGDIAEGYSVSREKKESFPLTVTSAQKNPTAFYLCASSRKQGMNTEAFFGQGTRLTVV.

V is TRBV6-4 and J is TRBJ1-6; 10 bases are shared with TRBD1. With 0 bases clipped from V and 9 bases from J, the junction kept 5 bases outside the gene matches. CDR3 length equals 16 residues. Germline V gene data show CDR1 as MRHNA and CDR2 as SNTAGT. CDR3 sequence: CASSDSGTGEASPLHF. The CDR3 nucleotides read TGTGCCAGCAGTGACTCCGGGACAGGGGAGGCTTCACCCCTCCACTTT.

This chain uses TRBV7-9 with TRBJ2-1; the match to TRBD2 covers 11 bases. This CDR3 spans 16 amino acids. J lost 8 bases, V lost 4 bases, and 10 bases had no gene match. CDR1 is SEHNR and CDR2 is FQNEAQ in the germline V gene (reference sequence). CDR3 amino acids: CASSYALAGGPDEQFF. CDR3 bases: TGTGCCAGCAGCTACGCCTTAGCGGGGGGGCCTGATGAGCAGTTCTTC. Together with reference TRBV7-9 and TRBJ2-1, the CDR3 gives the full variable domain: DTGVSQNPRHKITKRGQNVTFRCDPISEHNRLYWYRQTLGQGPEFLTYFQNEAQLEKSRLLSDRFSAERPKGSFSTLEIQRTEQGDSAMYLCASSYALAGGPDEQFFGPGTRLTVL.

This chain connects TRBV6-5 to TRBJ2-7; TRBD1 aligns across 12 bases. In germline, CDR1 is MNHEY, CDR2 SVGAGI. The junction had 13 bases not matched to a gene; V was cut back by 11 bases and J by 5 bases. The CDR3 totals 15 residues. CDR3 in amino acids: CASSSAGTGGDEQYF. The DNA for the CDR3 is TGTGCCTCCTCGTCGGCAGGGACAGGGGGCGACGAGCAGTACTTC.

J is TRBJ1-5 and V is TRBV7-8; unclear D gene. V was cut by 0 bases and J by 7 bases, with 4 bases left in between. The CDR3 extends over 12 amino acids. Germline V gives CDR1 SGHVS, CDR2 FQNEAQ. The CDR3 protein is CASSLAQQPQHF. The CDR3 DNA follows: TGTGCCAGCAGCTTAGCCCAACAGCCCCAGCATTTT.

This clone was detected a few times. This sequence joins TRBV10-3 and TRBJ2-1; 9 bases fit TRBD2. V trimming: 5 bases; J trimming: 7 bases; junction bases outside the gene matches: 15. Germline V lookup: CDR1 ENHRY, CDR2 SYGVKD. The CDR3 has 17 amino acids. The chain's CDR3 is CAISYPPSGEYVNEQFF. CDR3 in DNA: TGTGCCATCAGTTACCCCCCTAGCGGGGAGTATGTGAATGAGCAGTTCTTC.

The chain joins TRBV18 to TRBJ1-2; 8 bases align to TRBD1. V gave up 1 base and J gave up 4 bases; unmatched junction bases: 2. The germline CDR1 and CDR2 sequences are KGHSH and LQKENI. There are 14 residues in the CDR3. CDR3 DNA sequence: TGTGCCAGCTCACCACAACAGGGGGGCTATGGCTACACCTTC. Protein product: CASSPQQGGYGYTF.

The chain is built from TRBV11-3 and TRBJ2-2; no firm D call. The CDR3 sequence is 14 residues long. Per germline, CDR1 SGHNT and CDR2 YENEEA. V lost 6 bases to trimming and J lost 3 bases, with 11 bases between them. As DNA, the CDR3 is TGTGCCAGCAGGCAAGAACAGTACACCGGGGAGCTGTTTTTT. Encoded protein: CASRQEQYTGELFF.

The chain joins TRBV25-1 to TRBJ2-7; the D is unclear. Trimming cost V 1 base and J 3 bases, with 10 bases left between them. CDR1 is MGHDK and CDR2 is SYGVNS in the germline V gene. This CDR3 has 14 residues. The CDR3 spells CASSESVRYYEQYF. CDR3 in DNA: TGTGCCAGCAGTGAATCGGTGCGGTACTACGAGCAGTACTTC.

The CDR3 coding sequence is TGTGCCAGCAGCTTGGGGGCAGGGTGGCTCCAAGAGACCCAGTACTTC. Its protein product is CASSLGAGWLQETQYF. The chain couples TRBV7-2 to TRBJ2-5; a possible D gene is TRBD1 (6 bases). Deletions cut 3 bases from V and 1 base from J, with 15 bases between. The CDR3 consists of 16 residues. The germline V gene has CDR1 SGHTA and CDR2 FQGNSA. Looking up the rest from reference TRBV7-2 and TRBJ2-5 gives the full variable domain: GAGVSQSPSNKVTEKGKDVELRCDPISGHTALYWYRQSLGQGLEFLIYFQGNSAPDKSGLPSDRFSAERTGGSVSTLTIQRTQQEDSAVYLCASSLGAGWLQETQYFGPGTRLLVL.

The rearrangement joins TRBV5-1 to TRBJ2-5; D is possibly TRBD1 (6 bases). V gave up 4 bases and J gave up 2 bases, with 15 bases separating them. From germline, CDR1 is SGHRS and CDR2 YFSETQ. The CDR3 loop spans 15 amino acids. CDR3 coding DNA: TGCGCCAGCAGCATCGTCAGGACAGCGCAAGAGACCCAGTACTTC. The encoded protein is CASSIVRTAQETQYF.

The V call is TRBV6-1, the J call TRBJ1-1; D gene ambiguous. The CDR3 has 10 residues. Trimming removed 3 bases from V and 8 bases from J, with 4 bases in between. From germline, CDR1 is MNHNS and CDR2 SASEGT. CDR3 in DNA: TGTGCCAGCAGTGACAGAGAAGCTTTCTTT. Its translation is CASSDREAFF.

This clone was seen once. The genes are TRBV25-1 and TRBJ1-2; D is undetermined. Germline-derived CDR1 and CDR2 are MGHDK and SYGVNS. The CDR3 sequence is 13 residues long. Trimming took off 6 bases at V and 4 bases at J, with 12 bases between the two ends. For the CDR3, the DNA is TGTGCCAGCAGGGGAGATTGGCTCTATGGCTACACCTTC. It encodes CASRGDWLYGYTF.

In nucleotides, the CDR3 is TGTGCCAGCAGTGCTCAGCGGGGAGGCTACAATGAGCAGTTCTTC. Encoded protein: CASSAQRGGYNEQFF. The chain is built from TRBV2 and TRBJ2-1; TRBD2 matches at 7 bases. The V and J ends lost 4 bases and 3 bases, in that order; junction bases with no gene match: 6. The CDR3 has 15 residues. Germline CDR1 is SNHLY and CDR2 is FYNNEI.

The rearrangement uses TRBV5-1 and TRBJ1-2; maybe TRBD1 (5 bases). The length of the CDR3 is 14 residues. Germline V gives CDR1 SGHRS, CDR2 YFSETQ. Deletions cut 4 bases from V and 3 bases from J, with 13 bases between. CDR3 coding DNA: TGCGCCAGCAGCCCCACGGGGGAGGACTATGGCTACACCTTC. Amino acid sequence: CASSPTGEDYGYTF.

V and J are TRBV6-5 and TRBJ1-6; TRBD1 matches 7 bases. Germline-derived CDR1 and CDR2 are MNHEY and SVGAGI. This CDR3 has 15 residues. Trimming took 5 bases from V and 10 from J; bases not matched to a gene: 11. This CDR3 reads CASSTSGTVRSPLHF. The CDR3 nucleotides are TGTGCCAGCAGTACATCGGGGACAGTAAGGTCACCCCTCCACTTT.

This clone was detected only once. The chain employs TRBV5-4 and TRBJ2-5; D might be TRBD1 (6 bases). Per the germline V gene, CDR1 is SGHNT and CDR2 is YYREEE (reference sequence). V was clipped by 0 bases and J by 1 base, with 7 bases between them. The CDR3 covers 14 residues. The CDR3 here is CASSLGTVQETQYF. The CDR3 DNA follows: TGTGCCAGCAGCTTGGGGACAGTCCAAGAGACCCAGTACTTC.

V is TRBV18 and J is TRBJ2-7, with 12 bases matching TRBD1. This CDR3 contains 16 residues. After removal of 5 bases from V and 2 bases from J, the junction contained 7 bases not matched to a gene. Germline V lookup: CDR1 KGHSH, CDR2 LQKENI. CDR3: CASSSGTGGPPYEQYF. As DNA, the CDR3 is TGTGCCAGCTCATCCGGGACAGGGGGCCCTCCCTACGAGCAGTACTTC.

The V and J genes are TRBV6-7 and TRBJ1-2; 7 positions match TRBD1. Being an ORF, TRBV6-7 has a function that is uncertain. After removal of 6 bases from V and 1 base from J, the junction contained 8 bases not matched to a gene. The CDR3 spans 15 residues. In nucleotides, the CDR3 is TGTGCCAGCAGCCTTGGACAGGTGATTAACTATGGCTACACCTTC. Its translation is CASSLGQVINYGYTF.

The J gene is TRBJ2-2, the V gene TRBV15; 7 nucleotides agree with TRBD1. Germline values: CDR1 LNHNV, CDR2 YYDKDF (reference sequence). The CDR3 runs to 17 residues. The V and J ends lost 0 bases and 3 bases, in that order; junction bases with no gene match: 7. Written as DNA, the CDR3 is TGTGCCACCAGCAGAGACCTACGGGACAGTCACACCGGGGAGCTGTTTTTT. It encodes CATSRDLRDSHTGELFF.

The rearrangement links TRBV12-5 to TRBJ2-1; 16 bases are shared with TRBD2. Germline V gene sequence: CDR1 LGHNT, CDR2 FRNRAP. There are 18 residues in the CDR3. With 3 bases clipped from V and 5 bases from J, the junction kept 7 bases outside the gene matches. Here the CDR3 DNA reads TGTGCTAGTGGTTTAGGGACTAGCGGGGGGGCCTTTAACAATGAGCAGTTCTTC. Protein product: CASGLGTSGGAFNNEQFF.

This clone came up a few times. The chain joins TRBV7-9 to TRBJ2-7; 7 positions agree with TRBD1. The CDR3 is 16 amino acids. Germline V gene data show CDR1 as SEHNR and CDR2 as FQNEAQ (reference sequence). Trimming took 1 base from V and 7 from J; bases not matched to a gene: 13. This chain's CDR3 is CASSLDGRGILEEQYF. DNA of the CDR3: TGTGCCAGCAGCTTAGACGGCAGGGGGATACTAGAGGAGCAGTACTTC. Using reference TRBV7-9 and TRBJ2-7 for the parts outside the CDR3, the full variable domain is DTGVSQNPRHKITKRGQNVTFRCDPISEHNRLYWYRQTLGQGPEFLTYFQNEAQLEKSRLLSDRFSAERPKGSFSTLEIQRTEQGDSAMYLCASSLDGRGILEEQYFGPGTRLTVT.

The rearrangement uses TRBV27 and TRBJ1-3; 7 bases are a match to TRBD1. Looked up from germline, CDR1 is MNHEY and CDR2 is SMNVEV (reference sequence). This CDR3 comprises 16 residues. Losses at the gene ends were 6 bases for V and 3 bases for J; bases not matched to a gene: 11. The DNA of the CDR3 is TGTGCCAGCAGCCTAACCGGGACAGTTCTTGGAAACACCATATATTTT. Translated: CASSLTGTVLGNTIYF.